Listed below are T cell receptor beta chains from one sample, sequenced in a study of shared clonotypes between healthy human individuals. The protocol was immunoSEQ multiplex PCR, while the TCRdb copy is restricted to in-frame clones and leaves out a portion. The sample consists of about 2.1 million clones, 93% of them appearing once. The sample taken for sequencing was naive CD8+ T cells from PBMCs. These receptors all come from a man aged 18 to 29 in good health. Some clones in this sample may be carry-over from other donors' samples. Both conserved end residues are part of each CDR3. D genes are given only for firm matches. Clone size is shown for a subset of rows, as once, few, many or a class of expanded clone.

CDR3	DNA	size	J	D	V
CASSWRLLAPQETQYF	TGCGCCAGCAGTTGGCGGCTCCTGGCCCCACAAGAGACCCAGTACTTC	.	TRBJ2-5	.	TRBV5-1
CASSQESSGSTVGNTGELFF	TGCGCCAGCAGCCAAGAATCAAGCGGCAGTACAGTAGGGAACACCGGGGAGCTGTTTTTT	.	TRBJ2-2	.	TRBV4-3
CASSLSEGRNYEQYF	TGCGCCAGCAGCTTGTCCGAAGGTCGCAACTACGAGCAGTACTTC	.	TRBJ2-7	.	TRBV5-1
CASSSWTGTTEAFF	TGTGCCAGCAGTTCCTGGACAGGGACTACTGAAGCTTTCTTT	.	TRBJ1-1	TRBD1	TRBV6-6
CASSEGLLKGYQETQYF	TGTGCCAGCAGTGAGGGTCTGTTGAAGGGGTACCAAGAGACCCAGTACTTC	.	TRBJ2-5	.	TRBV25-1
CASSQDRREQRYF	TGTGCCAGCAGCCAAGATCGGAGGGAGCAGCGGTACTTC	.	TRBJ2-7	.	TRBV14
CASSSSRAHNQPQHF	TGTGCCAGCAGTTCGTCAAGGGCCCACAATCAGCCCCAGCATTTT	.	TRBJ1-5	.	TRBV28
CSARARGVPYF	TGCAGTGCTAGAGCCAGGGGGGTGCCATACTTC	.	TRBJ2-5	.	TRBV20-1
CASSPGRLSGRYPYEQYF	TGTGCCAGCAGTCCGGGACGGCTAAGCGGGAGGTATCCCTACGAGCAGTACTTC	.	TRBJ2-7	TRBD2	TRBV27
CASTTDRNTEAFF	TGTGCCAGCACCACAGACAGGAACACTGAAGCTTTCTTT	few	TRBJ1-1	.	TRBV7-9
CASSYSGAEAFF	TGTGCCAGCAGCTACAGTGGGGCTGAAGCTTTCTTT	.	TRBJ1-1	.	TRBV25-1
CASSQETSVIYNEQFF	TGCGCCAGCAGCCAAGAGACTAGCGTAATCTACAATGAGCAGTTCTTC	.	TRBJ2-1	TRBD2	TRBV4-3
CASSYSNGNEQYF	TGTGCCAGCAGTTACTCGAATGGCAACGAGCAGTACTTC	.	TRBJ2-7	.	TRBV6-5
CASSLVRQRPYEQYF	TGTGCCAGCAGTTTAGTGAGACAGAGACCATACGAGCAGTACTTC	.	TRBJ2-7	.	TRBV28
CASSLGPYNTDTQYF	TGTGCCAGCAGCTTAGGCCCGTATAACACAGATACGCAGTATTTT	.	TRBJ2-3	.	TRBV7-9
CASSHRGSSYNEQFF	TGTGCCAGCAGCCATCGGGGGAGCTCCTACAATGAGCAGTTCTTC	.	TRBJ2-1	.	TRBV7-3
CASSGTGTAYEQYF	TGTGCCAGCTCAGGGACGGGAACGGCCTACGAGCAGTACTTC	once	TRBJ2-7	.	TRBV18
CASSPSERVRTEAFF	TGTGCCAGCAGTCCATCGGAGAGGGTTCGGACTGAAGCTTTCTTT	.	TRBJ1-1	.	TRBV28
CAISESELDRGRETQYF	TGTGCCATCAGTGAGTCGGAATTGGACAGGGGTAGGGAGACCCAGTACTTC	.	TRBJ2-5	TRBD1	TRBV10-3
CASSLSLRNEGRNMNTEAFF	TGTGCCAGCAGTTTATCGCTGCGGAATGAGGGGAGAAACATGAACACTGAAGCTTTCTTT	.	TRBJ1-1	.	TRBV27
CASSLLAYYQETQYF	TGTGCCAGCTCACTCCTAGCGTACTACCAAGAGACCCAGTACTTC	.	TRBJ2-5	.	TRBV18
CASSLPSTDTQYF	TGTGCCAGCAGCTTACCCAGCACAGATACGCAGTATTTT	.	TRBJ2-3	.	TRBV13
CASSEGLAETYEQYF	TGTGCCAGCAGCGAGGGACTAGCGGAGACCTACGAGCAGTACTTC	.	TRBJ2-7	TRBD2	TRBV13
CASSARTGNGYEQYF	TGTGCCAGCAGTGCACGAACAGGGAATGGCTACGAGCAGTACTTC	.	TRBJ2-7	.	TRBV27
CASSPLLQGAYEQYF	TGTGCCAGCAGCCCCCTATTACAGGGGGCTTACGAGCAGTACTTC	.	TRBJ2-7	TRBD1	TRBV11-2
CASSLDRSPYNEQFF	TGTGCCAGCAGCTTAGATAGGTCCCCCTACAATGAGCAGTTCTTC	.	TRBJ2-1	.	TRBV11-1
CASSGFYEQYF	TGTGCCAGCAGTGGGTTCTACGAGCAGTACTTC	.	TRBJ2-7	.	TRBV25-1
CASSIGTGRGYTF	TGTGCCAGTAGTATAGGGACAGGGCGCGGCTACACCTTC	few	TRBJ1-2	TRBD1	TRBV19
CASSDNRVRGEQYF	TGTGCCAGCAGCGACAACAGGGTTCGAGGCGAGCAGTACTTC	.	TRBJ2-7	.	TRBV9
CASSVGEGEKLFF	TGTGCCAGCAGCGTAGGGGAAGGTGAAAAACTGTTTTTT	.	TRBJ1-4	.	TRBV7-8
CASSSTYRDRGWGTEAFF	TGTGCCAGCAGTTCCACATACCGGGACAGGGGATGGGGCACTGAAGCTTTCTTT	.	TRBJ1-1	TRBD1	TRBV27
CASSSGAWGTKNIQYF	TGCGCCAGCAGCTCGGGGGCTTGGGGAACCAAAAACATTCAGTACTTC	.	TRBJ2-4	.	TRBV4-1
CASSLIVTSDVTGELFF	TGTGCCAGCAGTTTAATCGTAACTAGCGACGTCACCGGGGAGCTGTTTTTT	.	TRBJ2-2	TRBD2	TRBV28
CASSFSGRDYEQYF	TGTGCCAGCAGCTTTAGCGGGAGGGACTACGAGCAGTACTTC	.	TRBJ2-7	TRBD2	TRBV5-6
CASSHGHEQYF	TGTGCCAGCAGCCACGGACACGAGCAGTACTTC	.	TRBJ2-7	.	TRBV28
CASSPRIGLTGNEQFF	TGTGCCAGCAGCCCCCGTATAGGTCTCACGGGCAATGAGCAGTTCTTC	.	TRBJ2-1	.	TRBV7-9
CASSFLGLAGPTDTQYF	TGTGCCAGCAGCTTTTTAGGACTAGCGGGCCCCACAGATACGCAGTATTTT	.	TRBJ2-3	TRBD2	TRBV7-8
CASSLSSGRVYNEQFF	TGTGCCAGCAGTTTATCCAGCGGGAGGGTCTACAATGAGCAGTTCTTC	.	TRBJ2-1	TRBD2	TRBV27